The 16 T cell receptor beta chains below all came from one sample that was sequenced in a study of shared clonotypes between healthy human individuals. CD45RO-negative, CCR7-selected cells formed the naive CD8 fraction, which excluded terminally differentiated effector memory CD45RA+ cells. Profiled with immunoSEQ multiplex PCR; TCRdb holds only in-frame clones, not every one. The sample shows roughly 2,000,000 clones, less than 95% of them seen only once. The sequencing input was naive CD8+ T cells sorted from blood. These receptors came from a man in his late teens or twenties in good health.

The rearrangement uses TRBV7-9 and TRBJ2-1; 7 bases align to TRBD1. Germline loops: CDR1 SEHNR, CDR2 FQNEAQ (reference sequence). There are 15 residues in the CDR3. With V trimmed by 3 bases and J by 0 bases, 2 bases remained unmatched. As DNA, the CDR3 is TGTGCCAGCAGCTTCGGGACAGACTCCTACAATGAGCAGTTCTTC. Translated, it gives CASSFGTDSYNEQFF.

J is TRBJ1-4 and V is TRBV13; TRBD1 is a possible D gene (5 bases). The CDR3 runs to 14 residues. CDR1 is PRHDT, CDR2 FYEKMQ, per germline (reference sequence). With 10 bases removed from V and 0 bases from J, the gap between germline ends came to 12 bases. In DNA form, the CDR3 reads TGTGCCACCAGACAGTTTGCAACTAATGAAAAACTGTTTTTT. Protein product: CATRQFATNEKLFF.

Concerning this clone itself: The same CDR3 can be traced to other DNA sequences in this sample. The J gene is TRBJ1-1, the V gene TRBV5-1, with no clear D. Per germline, CDR1 SGHRS and CDR2 YFSETQ. V was pared by 0 bases and J by 0 bases, with 9 bases between. The CDR3 spans 15 residues. Written as DNA, the CDR3 is TGCGCCAGCAGCTTGGGGCCGGGGATGAACACTGAAGCTTTCTTT. As protein: CASSLGPGMNTEAFF.

V usage is TRBV28 and J usage is TRBJ1-2; D remains unclear. Trimming pared 1 base from V and 4 bases from J, leaving 13 bases between. Germline CDR1 and CDR2: MDHEN and SYDVKM. The CDR3 spans 15 residues. The CDR3 spells CASSLFGQTSYGYTF. The CDR3 nucleotides are TGTGCCAGCAGTTTATTTGGGCAGACCTCCTATGGCTACACCTTC.

This chain connects TRBV7-9 to TRBJ2-2; TRBD1 is a possible D gene (5 bases). V was pared by 6 bases and J by 10 bases, with 15 bases between. From germline, CDR1 is SEHNR and CDR2 FQNEAQ (reference sequence). The CDR3 contains 13 residues. CDR3 protein: CASRPDRSEELFF. The CDR3 DNA reads TGTGCCAGCAGACCCGACAGATCCGAGGAGCTGTTTTTT.

The chain links TRBV10-2 to TRBJ2-5; possible D gene TRBD2, 6 bases. CDR3 size: 13 residues. Germline lookup yields CDR1 WSHSY and CDR2 SAAADI. V lost 3 bases and J lost 4, with 9 bases in between. The CDR3 protein is CASSDNGGETQYF. CDR3 DNA sequence: TGCGCCAGCAGTGATAACGGGGGAGAGACCCAGTACTTC.

CDR3 amino acids: CASSEVDRLNQPQHF. CDR3 coding DNA: TGTGCCAGCAGTGAAGTCGACAGGTTAAATCAGCCCCAGCATTTT. The rearrangement links TRBV2 to TRBJ1-5, with D possibly TRBD1 on 6 matching bases. The ends were cut back, 1 base at V and 4 bases at J, with 11 bases in the middle. The CDR3 contains 15 residues. Per germline, CDR1 SNHLY and CDR2 FYNNEI. The full variable domain, completed using reference TRBV2 and TRBJ1-5, is EPEVTQTPSHQVTQMGQEVILRCVPISNHLYFYWYRQILGQKVEFLVSFYNNEISEKSEIFDDQFSVERPDGSNFTLKIRSTKLEDSAMYFCASSEVDRLNQPQHFGDGTRLSIL.

This chain uses TRBV28 with TRBJ1-1; D is perhaps TRBD1 (5 bases). The germline V and J ends were trimmed by 6 bases and 1 base, with 12 bases remaining between them. The CDR3 is 14 amino acids. CDR1 is MDHEN, CDR2 SYDVKM, per germline. CDR3 amino acids: CASRPIDRNTEAFF. CDR3 coding DNA: TGTGCCAGCAGACCGATCGACAGGAACACTGAAGCTTTCTTT. Supplemented by reference TRBV28 and TRBJ1-1, the full variable domain reads DVKVTQSSRYLVKRTGEKVFLECVQDMDHENMFWYRQDPGLGLRLIYFSYDVKMKEKGDIPEGYSVSREKKERFSLILESASTNQTSMYLCASRPIDRNTEAFFGQGTRLTVV.

The chain combines TRBV6-6 with TRBJ2-2; a possible D gene is TRBD1 (6 bases). This CDR3 spans 16 amino acids. Germline V gives CDR1 MNHNY, CDR2 SVGAGI (reference sequence). V was clipped by 5 bases and J by 5 bases, with 18 bases between them. CDR3 loop: CASSARTGQTTGELFF. The CDR3 bases are TGTGCCAGCAGTGCCCGGACGGGACAAACGACCGGGGAGCTGTTTTTT.

V usage is TRBV2 and J usage is TRBJ2-7; TRBD2 matches 11 bases. In germline, CDR1 is SNHLY, CDR2 FYNNEI. V was pared by 6 bases and J by 4 bases, with 2 bases of the junction left unmatched. The CDR3 length is 13 residues. The CDR3 spells CASSLAGGYEQYF. CDR3 coding DNA: TGTGCCAGCAGCCTAGCGGGGGGTTACGAGCAGTACTTC.

The V and J genes are TRBV5-6 and TRBJ2-7; 7 nucleotides agree with TRBD2. After removal of 0 bases from V and 0 bases from J, the junction contained 6 bases not matched to a gene. This CDR3 has 16 amino acids. The V gene's germline CDR1 is SGHDT and CDR2 YYEEEE. The CDR3 DNA sequence: TGTGCCAGCAGCTTGGGTGCTAGCGGTATCTCCTACGAGCAGTACTTC. It is translated as CASSLGASGISYEQYF. Drawing the rest from reference TRBV5-6 and TRBJ2-7, the complete variable domain is DAGVTQSPTHLIKTRGQQVTLRCSPKSGHDTVSWYQQALGQGPQFIFQYYEEEERQRGNFPDRFSGHQFPNYSSELNVNALLLGDSALYLCASSLGASGISYEQYFGPGTRLTVT.

The DNA for the CDR3 is TGCAGCGTTTGGGGGGGACGAGGGCGGCAAGAGACCCAGTACTTC. Translating it yields CSVWGGRGRQETQYF. V gene TRBV29-1 combines with J gene TRBJ2-5, with 7 bases aligning to TRBD2. V shed 5 bases, J shed 2 bases, and the junction held 11 bases outside the gene matches. The germline gives CDR1 SQVTM, CDR2 ANQGSEA. CDR3 length equals 15 residues. The whole variable domain, filled in from reference TRBV29-1 and TRBJ2-5, reads SAVISQKPSRDICQRGTSLTIQCQVDSQVTMMFWYRQQPGQSLTLIATANQGSEATYESGFVIDKFPISRPNLTFSTLTVSNMSPEDSSIYLCSVWGGRGRQETQYFGPGTRLLVL.

Turning to this clone: The sample contains more than one DNA sequence encoding this CDR3. The rearrangement joins TRBV4-1 to TRBJ2-7, with 8 positions matching TRBD1. CDR3 length: 14 residues. J was trimmed by 3 bases and V by 3 bases; bases with no gene match: 4. The germline V gene has CDR1 MGHRA and CDR2 YSYEKL. This chain's CDR3 is CASSQRTGNYEQYF. The CDR3 coding sequence is TGCGCCAGCAGCCAGAGGACAGGGAACTACGAGCAGTACTTC.

The chain combines TRBV12-5 with TRBJ2-7; the match to TRBD1 covers 7 bases. The CDR3 is 14 amino acids. J was trimmed by 2 bases and V by 6 bases; bases with no gene match: 7. Germline CDR1 is LGHNT and CDR2 is FRNRAP. The CDR3 loop is CASGGDSKAYEQYF. The CDR3 nucleotides read TGTGCTAGTGGAGGGGACAGTAAGGCCTACGAGCAGTACTTC.

The chain links TRBV21-1 to TRBJ2-7; no check of the table's D call, TRBD2, against the DNA was made. TRBV21-1 is recorded as a pseudogene. This CDR3 has 17 residues. The CDR3, as DNA: TGTGCCAGCACCAAGAAATCCGGGGGGCCTGATTCCTACGAGCAGTACTTC. Protein sequence: CASTKKSGGPDSYEQYF.

This clone was detected once. This rearrangement joins TRBV2 to TRBJ2-7, with 9 positions matching TRBD1. CDR3 length equals 15 residues. The ends lost 4 bases at V and 1 base at J; junction bases unmatched: 5. CDR1 and CDR2 from the germline V gene are SNHLY and FYNNEI. CDR3 protein: CASSAPGTGSYEQYF. The CDR3 DNA reads TGTGCCAGCAGTGCCCCCGGGACAGGGTCCTACGAGCAGTACTTC.